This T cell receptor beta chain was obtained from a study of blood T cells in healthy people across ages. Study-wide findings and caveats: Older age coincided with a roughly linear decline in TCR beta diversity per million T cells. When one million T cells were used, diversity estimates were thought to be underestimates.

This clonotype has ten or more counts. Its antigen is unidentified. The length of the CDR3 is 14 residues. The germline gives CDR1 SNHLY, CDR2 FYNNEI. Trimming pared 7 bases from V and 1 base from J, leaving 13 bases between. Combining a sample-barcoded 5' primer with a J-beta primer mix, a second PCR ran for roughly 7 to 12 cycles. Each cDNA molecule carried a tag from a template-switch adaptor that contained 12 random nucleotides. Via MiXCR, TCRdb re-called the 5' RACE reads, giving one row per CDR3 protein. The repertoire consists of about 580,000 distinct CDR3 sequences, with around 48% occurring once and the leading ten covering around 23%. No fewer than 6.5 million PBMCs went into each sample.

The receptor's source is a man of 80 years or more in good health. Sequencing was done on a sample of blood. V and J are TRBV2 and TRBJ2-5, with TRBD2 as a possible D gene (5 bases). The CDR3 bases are TGTGCCAGCATGAGGTCCGGGGTCCAAGAGACCCAGTACTTC. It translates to CASMRSGVQETQYF. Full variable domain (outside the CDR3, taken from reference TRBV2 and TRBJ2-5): EPEVTQTPSHQVTQMGQEVILRCVPISNHLYFYWYRQILGQKVEFLVSFYNNEISEKSEIFDDQFSVERPDGSNFTLKIRSTKLEDSAMYFCASMRSGVQETQYFGPGTRLLVL.